The following is a TCR beta chain sequence with its context. The data belong to a study of blood T cells in healthy people across ages. The CDR3 runs to 14 residues. The V gene end was trimmed by 7 bases and the J gene end by 2 bases; junction bases not matched to a gene: 5. Germline CDR1 is MNHEY and CDR2 is SMNVEV (reference sequence). Using a J-beta primer mix together with a sample-barcoded 5' primer, a second PCR was run for 7 to 11 cycles. A single record per CDR3 protein comes from TCRdb applying MiXCR to the 5' RACE reads. This sample yields 1.6 million or so distinct CDR3 sequences, of which about 35% are seen a single time; approximately 11% belongs to the top ten.

The sample comprised blood. The rearrangement uses TRBV27 and TRBJ1-2, with 9 bases matching TRBD1. This receptor was taken from a woman aged 25-40 years in good health. The CDR3 DNA sequence: TGTGCCAGCACCCGCGGACAGGGGAACTATGGCTACACCTTC. The encoded protein is CASTRGQGNYGYTF.